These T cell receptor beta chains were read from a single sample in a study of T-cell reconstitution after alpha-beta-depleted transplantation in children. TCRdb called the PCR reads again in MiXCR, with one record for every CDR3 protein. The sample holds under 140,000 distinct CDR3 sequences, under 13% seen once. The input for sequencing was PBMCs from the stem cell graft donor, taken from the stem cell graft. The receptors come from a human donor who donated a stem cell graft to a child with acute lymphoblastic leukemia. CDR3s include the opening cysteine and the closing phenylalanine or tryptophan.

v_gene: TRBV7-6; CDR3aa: CASSLDRALNTGELFF
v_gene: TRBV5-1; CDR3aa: CASSLNAGSGNTIYF
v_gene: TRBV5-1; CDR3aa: CASHKASGEETQYF
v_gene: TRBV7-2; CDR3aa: CASSYAGIPPYEQYF
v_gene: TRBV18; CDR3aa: CASSPDRRSPLHF
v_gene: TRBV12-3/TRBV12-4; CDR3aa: CASSLGPGGGGFEQFF
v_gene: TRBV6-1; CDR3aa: CASGQGGGQPQHF
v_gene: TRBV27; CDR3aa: CASSLSLGNYGYTF
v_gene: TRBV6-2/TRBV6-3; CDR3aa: CASSSFGTGGGPAFF
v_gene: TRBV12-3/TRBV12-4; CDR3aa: CASSFGDGYTF
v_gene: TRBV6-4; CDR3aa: CASSDSGTSGSREQFF
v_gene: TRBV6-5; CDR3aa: CASSRGPLSGSYNEQFF
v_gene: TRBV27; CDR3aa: CASSLEARANYGYTF
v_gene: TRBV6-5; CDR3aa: CASSYSDSRTGYTF
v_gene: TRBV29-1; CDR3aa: CSVDRGAGELFF
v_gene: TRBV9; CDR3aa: CASSPRTDSYEQYF
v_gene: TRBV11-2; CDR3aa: CASSLYWSGAKGPETQYF
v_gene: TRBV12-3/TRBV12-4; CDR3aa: CASSPAGTGTNEQFF
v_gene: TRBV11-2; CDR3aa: CASSLVGDRDETQYF
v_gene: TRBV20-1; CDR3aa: CSARVAGEAQFF
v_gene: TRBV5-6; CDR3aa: CASRPEGGDEKLFF
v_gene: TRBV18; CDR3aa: CASSPPGGLAGGRDTQYF
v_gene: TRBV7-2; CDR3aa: CASNVGPHTDTQYF
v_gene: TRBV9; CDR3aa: CASSPTSGTYTGELFF
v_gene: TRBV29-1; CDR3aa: CSVGAPDGGEYNEQFF
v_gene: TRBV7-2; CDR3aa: CASSPSPGQGYEQYF
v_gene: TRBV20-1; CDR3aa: CSARDPNTEAFF
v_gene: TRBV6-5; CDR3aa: CASSYVENTEAFF
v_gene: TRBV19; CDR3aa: CASMTSGIRNEQFF
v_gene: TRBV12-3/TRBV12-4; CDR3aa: CASSLYGRMFFEQYF
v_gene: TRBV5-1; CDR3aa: CASSLASQAPEAFF
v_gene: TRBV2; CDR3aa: CASSEPGTNLGEQFF
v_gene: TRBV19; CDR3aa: CASSIDNQPQHF
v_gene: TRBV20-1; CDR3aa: CSAELQGALFRETQYF
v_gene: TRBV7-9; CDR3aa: CASSPTSRTDTQYF
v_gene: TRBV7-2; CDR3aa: CASSLEGQGIPYEQYF
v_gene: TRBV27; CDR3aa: CASRRGRETQYF
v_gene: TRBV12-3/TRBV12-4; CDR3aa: CASRTLQETQYF
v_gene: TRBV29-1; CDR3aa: CSVELADYNEQFF
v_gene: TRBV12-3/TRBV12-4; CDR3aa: CASSRRGWDQPQHF
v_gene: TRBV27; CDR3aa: CASSAAFTGANVLTF